Shown below are 3 T cell receptor beta chains from a single sample sequenced in a study of shared T cell receptors in the human thymus. The assay was immunoSEQ multiplex PCR, and TCRdb's table has in-frame clones only and misses some. This repertoire shows under 700,000 clones, about 84% found once; its top ten account for roughly 0.013%. This same sample was also part of a study on human thymus T cells.

The material sequenced was thymocytes. These receptors all come from a boy under two years old with a congenital heart defect.

The CDR3 reads CASSPRDRVYEQYF. CDR3 nucleotide sequence: TGTGCCAGCAGCCCCAGGGACAGGGTCTACGAGCAGTACTTC. The chain combines TRBV5-6 with TRBJ2-7; 9 nucleotides align to TRBD1. V lost 4 bases to trimming and J lost 3 bases; unmatched junction nucleotides: 5. This CDR3 has 14 residues. CDR1 is SGHDT, CDR2 YYEEEE, per germline.

This clone appeared a few times. The CDR3 DNA sequence: TGTGCCAGTACCCTGGGAGCGGCAAGGGTCCAAAATCAGCCCCAGCATTTT. Translated, it gives CASTLGAARVQNQPQHF. The V gene is TRBV19, the J gene TRBJ1-5; D ambiguous. This CDR3 is built from 17 residues. Trimming stripped 7 bases from V and 4 bases from J, with 23 bases between. Germline loops: CDR1 LNHDA, CDR2 SQIVND (reference sequence). Combining the CDR3 with reference TRBV19 and TRBJ1-5 gives the whole variable domain DGGITQSPKYLFRKEGQNVTLSCEQNLNHDAMYWYRQDPGQGLRLIYYSQIVNDFQKGDIAEGYSVSREKKESFPLTVTSAQKNPTAFYLCASTLGAARVQNQPQHFGDGTRLSIL.

V gene TRBV29-1 combines with J gene TRBJ2-3; D is possibly TRBD1 (5 bases). This CDR3 spans 13 amino acids. Per the germline V gene, CDR1 is SQVTM and CDR2 is ANQGSEA. Trimming removed 2 bases at V and 2 bases at J, with 8 bases between. As DNA, the CDR3 is TGCAGCGTTGAAAGGGGATTCACAGATACGCAGTATTTT. Amino acid sequence: CSVERGFTDTQYF.